The entry below describes one T cell receptor (beta chain). These data come from a study of cytomegalovirus exposure and HLA in healthy donors. The germline gives CDR1 LNHDA, CDR2 SQIVND (reference sequence). There are 14 residues in the CDR3. With 6 bases removed from V and 3 bases from J, the gap between germline ends came to 11 bases. Amplification used 60 Vbeta primers and 13 Jbeta primers. This table comes from immunoSEQ multiplex PCR, and its TCRdb copy is limited to in-frame clones, with some not included. The sample holds roughly 93,000 clones, about 82% seen once. This clonotype was obtained from a man younger than 40 in good health and CMV-seronegative. The sample was PBMCs. This chain joins TRBV19 and TRBJ2-2; perhaps TRBD1 as D (6 bases). This CDR3 is CASSHRTDTGELFF. CDR3 nucleotides: TGTGCCAGTAGCCATAGGACAGACACCGGGGAGCTGTTTTTT.